The clone carrying this TCR beta chain has a single count. No antigen is known for it. TCR beta CDR3 regions were amplified from RNA. HTBI primers drove first-round RT-PCR of the TCR CDR3. Each CDR3 protein gets one entry after TCRdb re-called the multiplex PCR reads with MiXCR. Of approximately 400,000 distinct CDR3 sequences listed, under 15% are singletons. This sample is part of a study of T cells in Graves' hyperthyroidism and ophthalmopathy. Study-level findings and limits: Ophthalmopathy was model-predicted a median 6.5 months pre-onset. Most thyroid clonotypes that were expanded above 0.001 also turned up in blood.

The CDR3 is 13 amino acids. V lost 1 base and J 1 base, leaving 7 bases between the germline ends. CDR1 is GTSNPN, CDR2 SVGIG, per germline (reference sequence). The J gene is TRBJ1-2, the V gene TRBV30; D is unclear. Sample: blood. The origin of this receptor is a woman aged 25 to 39 with Graves' hyperthyroidism. This CDR3 reads CAWSEDYNYGYTF. CDR3 in DNA: TGTGCCTGGAGTGAGGACTATAACTATGGCTACACCTTC.